This is a list of T cell receptor beta chains from one sample in a study of cytotoxic CD8 clonotypes in ibrutinib-treated CLL. TCRdb's table, derived via immunoSEQ multiplex PCR, lists solely in-frame clones and lacks some. The repertoire has about 50,000 clones, around four fifths of them found once; the top ten carry about a fifth. The starting material was PBMCs, obtained after 24 months of ibrutinib treatment. These receptors came from a human donor with chronic lymphocytic leukemia. Each CDR3 is given with its conserved first and last residue. D genes are given only for firm matches. Clone size, where shown, is once, few, many, or a class for clones that have expanded.

d_gene,abundance,j_gene,v_gene,CDR3aa,CDR3nt
.,.,TRBJ1-2,TRBV19,CASRDRLKDYTF,TGTGCCAGTAGGGACCGCTTAAAGGACTACACCTTC
.,.,TRBJ1-1,TRBV6-1,CASQNGRRNTEAFF,TGTGCCAGCCAAAATGGGCGGCGGAACACTGAAGCTTTCTTT
.,.,TRBJ1-5,TRBV19,CASSIARGQTLNQPQHF,TGTGCCAGTAGTATAGCCCGCGGACAGACCTTGAATCAGCCCCAGCATTTT
.,.,TRBJ1-2,TRBV5-1,CASSLETSTYTF,TGCGCCAGCAGCTTGGAGACCTCCACCTACACCTTC
TRBD2,.,TRBJ2-5,TRBV4-3,CASSQGLGGETQYF,TGCGCCAGCAGCCAAGGTCTGGGGGGGGAGACCCAGTACTTC
TRBD1,.,TRBJ1-2,TRBV10-2,CASRERDSLLYGYTF,TGCGCCAGCAGGGAACGGGACAGTCTACTCTATGGCTACACCTTC
.,.,TRBJ1-1,TRBV7-2,CASTRVDTEAFF,TGTGCCAGCACGAGGGTCGACACTGAAGCTTTCTTT
TRBD1,.,TRBJ1-1,TRBV2,CASRARGLLDTEAFF,TGTGCCAGCAGGGCCAGGGGGCTGTTGGACACTGAAGCTTTCTTT
.,.,TRBJ1-4,TRBV7-8,CASSPGSGQRNEKLFF,TGTGCCAGCAGCCCCGGTTCGGGGCAACGCAATGAAAAACTGTTTTTT
.,.,TRBJ2-5,TRBV10-3,CAISQGGDQYF,TGTGCCATCAGCCAGGGGGGGGACCAGTACTTC
.,.,TRBJ2-7,TRBV5-6,CASSLGRLRSYEQYF,TGTGCCAGCAGCTTGGGACGACTGAGGTCCTACGAGCAGTACTTC
.,.,TRBJ2-3,TRBV5-1,CASSLVLANEGGTQYF,TGCGCCAGCAGCTTGGTTCTCGCGAATGAGGGTGGTACGCAGTATTTT
TRBD1,.,TRBJ1-1,TRBV6-4,CASSPGTGVENTEAFF,TGTGCCAGCAGTCCCGGGACAGGCGTAGAAAACACTGAAGCTTTCTTT
.,few,TRBJ2-7,TRBV30,CAWSPIGQSSYEQYF,TGTGCCTGGAGTCCCATCGGACAGAGCTCCTACGAGCAGTACTTC
.,.,TRBJ1-5,TRBV7-8,CASSHRVSGGVGNQPQHF,TGTGCCAGCAGCCACCGGGTTTCGGGGGGCGTAGGCAATCAGCCCCAGCATTTT
.,few,TRBJ1-1,TRBV30,CAWSGQNTEAFF,TGTGCCTGGAGCGGACAGAACACTGAAGCTTTCTTT